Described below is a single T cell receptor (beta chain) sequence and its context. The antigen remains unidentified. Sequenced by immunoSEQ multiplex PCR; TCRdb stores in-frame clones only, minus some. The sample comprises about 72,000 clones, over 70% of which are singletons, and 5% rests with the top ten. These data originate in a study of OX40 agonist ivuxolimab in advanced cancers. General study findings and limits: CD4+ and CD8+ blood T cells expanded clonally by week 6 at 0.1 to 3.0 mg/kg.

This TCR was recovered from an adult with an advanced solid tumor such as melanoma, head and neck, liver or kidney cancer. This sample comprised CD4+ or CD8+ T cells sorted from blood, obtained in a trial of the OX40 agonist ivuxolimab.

CDR3 bases: TGTGCCAGCGGTCGTGGTTCTTCAAGAAGCTCCTACGAGCAGTACTTC. Protein sequence: CASGRGSSRSSYEQYF. The chain couples TRBV27 to TRBJ2-7, with D unresolved. The CDR3 has 16 residues. In germline, CDR1 is MNHEY, CDR2 SMNVEV (reference sequence). V was cut by 8 bases and J by 0 bases, with 20 bases left in between.